A single sample is the source of the 2 T cell receptor beta chains below, sequenced in a study of identifying expanded T cells in peripheral blood (dated by TCRdb to between 2017 and 2020). Library preparation employed the immunoSEQ multiplex PCR assay. TCRdb's version of the immuneACCESS table is confined to in-frame rearrangements and falls short of the full clone set. An unresolved V gene accounts for under half of the shortfall where checked; the remainder is of unknown origin. The sample data list tens of thousands of clones, and about 83% of these were observed just once. The top ten clones comprise around 20% of the sample. The material sequenced was blood. Receptors originate from a person aged 18 to 75 in good health.

This clone showed up just once. The chain recombines TRBV6-1 with TRBJ2-7; 11 bases fit TRBD2. The junction had 5 bases not matched to a gene; V was cut back by 5 bases and J by 2 bases. CDR3 length: 15 amino acids. The germline gives CDR1 MNHNS, CDR2 SASEGT. The CDR3 nucleotides read TGTGCCAGCAGTTCACTAGCGGGAGAACCCTACGAGCAGTACTTC. Its translation is CASSSLAGEPYEQYF.

This clone was counted only a few times. The chain links TRBV6-5 to TRBJ1-5; D perhaps matches TRBD1 (5 bases). The CDR3 extends over 14 amino acids. Trimming took off 2 bases at V and 4 bases at J, with 9 bases between the two ends. Germline V gene data show CDR1 as MNHEY and CDR2 as SVGAGI. In DNA, the CDR3 is TGTGCCAGCAGTTACGGCGGGGGAAATCAGCCCCAGCATTTT. Its translation is CASSYGGGNQPQHF.